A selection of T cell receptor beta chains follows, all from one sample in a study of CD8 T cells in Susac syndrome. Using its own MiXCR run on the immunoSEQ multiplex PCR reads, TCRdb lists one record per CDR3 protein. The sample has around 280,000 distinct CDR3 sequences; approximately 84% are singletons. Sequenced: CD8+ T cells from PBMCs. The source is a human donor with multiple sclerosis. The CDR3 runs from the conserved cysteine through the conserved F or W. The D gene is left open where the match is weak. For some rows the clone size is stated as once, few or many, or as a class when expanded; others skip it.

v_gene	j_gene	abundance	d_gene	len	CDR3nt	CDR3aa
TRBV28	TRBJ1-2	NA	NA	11	TGTGCCAGCAGTACTTATTACCTGGGGACCTTC	CASSTYYLGTF
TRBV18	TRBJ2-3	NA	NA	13	TGTGCCAGCTCACTTCCGAAGCGGGATACGCAGTATTTT	CASSLPKRDTQYF
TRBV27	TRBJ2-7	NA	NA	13	TGTGCCAGCAGTTACGGGACGCACTACGAGCAGTACTTC	CASSYGTHYEQYF
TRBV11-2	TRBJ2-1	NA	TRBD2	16	TGTGCCAGCAGCTTAGGGGGGACTAGCGGGCACAATGAGCAGTTCTTC	CASSLGGTSGHNEQFF
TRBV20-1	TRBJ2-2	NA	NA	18	TGCAGTGCTAGACGGGTACTGACTAGTTGGGGAAGGTCCGGGGAGCTGTTTTTT	CSARRVLTSWGRSGELFF
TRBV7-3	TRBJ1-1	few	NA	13	TGTGCCAGCAGCTTAACGGGCGACACTGAAGCTTTCTTT	CASSLTGDTEAFF
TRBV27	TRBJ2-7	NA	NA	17	TGTGCCAGCAGTTCGACCCAGGGACACCTCGCGATTTACGAGCAGTACTTC	CASSSTQGHLAIYEQYF
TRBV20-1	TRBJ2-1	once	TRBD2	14	TGCAGTGCTAGAGGACCTAGCGGAGGGGATGAGCAGTTCTTC	CSARGPSGGDEQFF
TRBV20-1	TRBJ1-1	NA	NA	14	TGCAGTGCTAGAAACCTCACGGTGAACACTGAAGCTTTCTTT	CSARNLTVNTEAFF
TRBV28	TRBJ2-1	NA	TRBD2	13	TGTGCCAGCAGCGGGAGGTTGAACAATGAGCAGTTCTTC	CASSGRLNNEQFF
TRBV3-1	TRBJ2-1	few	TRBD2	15	TGTGCCAGCAGTCAAGTAGCGGGATCGGGGAATGAGCAGTTCTTC	CASSQVAGSGNEQFF
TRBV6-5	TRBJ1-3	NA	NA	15	TGTGCCAGCAGCTCAGGGGCGTTCTCTGGAAACACCATATATTTT	CASSSGAFSGNTIYF
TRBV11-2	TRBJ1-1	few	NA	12	TGTGCCAGCAGCTTCGACAGGTATGAAGCTTTCTTT	CASSFDRYEAFF
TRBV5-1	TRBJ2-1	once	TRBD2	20	TGCGCCAGCAGCACCGACCCCCTTACTAGCGGGAGGGCCCGGGGGAATGAGCAGTTCTTC	CASSTDPLTSGRARGNEQFF
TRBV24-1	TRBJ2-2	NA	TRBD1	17	TGTGCCACCAGTGATTTTTTCGGGACAGGGATTGCCGGGGAGCTGTTTTTT	CATSDFFGTGIAGELFF
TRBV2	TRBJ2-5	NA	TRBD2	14	TGTGCCAGCAGGACTAGCGGGGGCCAAGAGACCCAGTACTTC	CASRTSGGQETQYF
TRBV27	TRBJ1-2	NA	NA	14	TGTGCCAGCAGTTTTGGCCGGATGAACTATGGCTACACCTTC	CASSFGRMNYGYTF
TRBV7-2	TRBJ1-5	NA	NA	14	TGTGCCAGCAGCTTATCGGACTTCAATCAGCCCCAGCATTTT	CASSLSDFNQPQHF
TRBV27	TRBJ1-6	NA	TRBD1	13	TGTGCCAGCAGTTCGACAGGGCCTCGATCCCTCCACTTT	CASSSTGPRSLHF
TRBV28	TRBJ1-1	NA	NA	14	TGTGCCAGCAGTTTCATTTCAGGGCGGTTCCCCACTTTCTTT	CASSFISGRFPTFF
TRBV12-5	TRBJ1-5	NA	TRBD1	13	TGTGCTAGTGGGACAGGGAAAAATCAGCCCCAGCATTTT	CASGTGKNQPQHF
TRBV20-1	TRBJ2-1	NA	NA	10	TGCAGTGCTTTTCAAAATGAGCAGTTCTTC	CSAFQNEQFF
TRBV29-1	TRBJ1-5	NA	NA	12	TGCAGCGTTGGACAGACGAATCAGCCCCAGCATTTT	CSVGQTNQPQHF
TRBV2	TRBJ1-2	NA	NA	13	TGTGCCAGCAGTGGTAAGGTGATCTATGGCTACACCTTC	CASSGKVIYGYTF
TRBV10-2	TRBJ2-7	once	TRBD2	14	TGCGCCAGCAGTGAGATTAGCGGGGCCTACGAGCAGTACTTC	CASSEISGAYEQYF
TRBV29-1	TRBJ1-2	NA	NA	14	TGCAGCGTTGAACCCGCGTACCTCGACTATGGCTACACCTTC	CSVEPAYLDYGYTF
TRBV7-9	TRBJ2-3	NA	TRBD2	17	TGTGCCGGCAGCGATTCCGGGACTAGTTTAGGCACAGATACGCAGTATTTT	CAGSDSGTSLGTDTQYF
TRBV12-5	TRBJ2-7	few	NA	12	TGTGCTAGTGGTTTGGTAAGATACGAGCAGTACTTC	CASGLVRYEQYF
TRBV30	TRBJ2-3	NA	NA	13	TGTGCCTGGGAGGCCTCTAGCACAGATACGCAGTATTTT	CAWEASSTDTQYF
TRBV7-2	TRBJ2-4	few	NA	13	TGTGCCAGCAAGGGAGATACGAAAAACATTCAGTACTTC	CASKGDTKNIQYF
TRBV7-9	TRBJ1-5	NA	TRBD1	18	TGTGCCAGCAGCTCGACCGGGACAGGGAATAGAGGCAATCAGCCCCAGCATTTT	CASSSTGTGNRGNQPQHF
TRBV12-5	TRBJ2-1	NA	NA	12	TGTGCTAGTGGTTTCGGACTTGATGAGCAGTTCTTC	CASGFGLDEQFF
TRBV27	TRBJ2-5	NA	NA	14	TGTGCCAGCAGTTTACTGGGGAACCAAGAGACCCAGTACTTC	CASSLLGNQETQYF
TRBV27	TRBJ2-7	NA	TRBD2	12	TGTGCCAGCATTGGAGCGGGGTACGAGCAGTACTTC	CASIGAGYEQYF
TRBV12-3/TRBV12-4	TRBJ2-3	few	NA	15	TGTGCCAGCAGTCCTTTGACAGTCAGCACAGATACGCAGTATTTT	CASSPLTVSTDTQYF
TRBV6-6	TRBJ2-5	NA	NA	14	TGTGCCAGCAGTTACTCGAGGGGCCCCGAGACCCAGTACTTC	CASSYSRGPETQYF
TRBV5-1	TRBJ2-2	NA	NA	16	TGCGCCAGCACCCTTGGAACGCAGGGGAACACCGGGGAGCTGTTTTTT	CASTLGTQGNTGELFF
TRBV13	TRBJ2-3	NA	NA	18	TGTGCCAGCAGCTTAGTAAGCTACGAGGGGGTCGGCACAGATACGCAGTATTTT	CASSLVSYEGVGTDTQYF
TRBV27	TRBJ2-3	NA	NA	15	TGTGCCAGCAGTTTAAGGGCGAGCTATACAGATACGCAGTATTTT	CASSLRASYTDTQYF
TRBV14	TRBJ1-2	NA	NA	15	TGTGCCAGCAGCCAAGGCTCGACAATCAGATATGGCTACACCTTC	CASSQGSTIRYGYTF
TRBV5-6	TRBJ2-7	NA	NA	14	TGTGCCAGCAGCTTGGCCACGGGGGATCGCGAGCAGTACTTC	CASSLATGDREQYF
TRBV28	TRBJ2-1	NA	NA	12	TGTGCCAGCAGTCCCGACAGACCTGAGCAGTTCTTC	CASSPDRPEQFF
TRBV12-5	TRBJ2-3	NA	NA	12	TGTGCTAGTGGTTTGGGCGAAGATACGCAGTATTTT	CASGLGEDTQYF
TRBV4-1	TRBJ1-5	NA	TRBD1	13	TGCGCCAGCAGCCCTACAGGGGCTCAGCCCCAGCATTTT	CASSPTGAQPQHF
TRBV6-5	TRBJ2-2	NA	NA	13	TGTGCCAGCGGGACCGCCCACGCTGGGGAGCTGTTTTTT	CASGTAHAGELFF
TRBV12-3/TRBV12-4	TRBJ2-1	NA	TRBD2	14	TGTGCCAGCAGTTTATGGCGGGAGGGTAATGAGCAGTTCTTC	CASSLWREGNEQFF